Listed below are T cell receptor beta chains from one sample, sequenced in a study of shared clonotypes between healthy human individuals. Measured with immunoSEQ multiplex PCR; TCRdb has only the in-frame clones, and not every one. The sample has 2.3 million or so clones; 90% to 95% are singletons. The sequenced sample was naive CD4+ T cells from PBMCs. These receptors were collected from a man younger than 30 in good health. Some clones in this sample may be carry-over from other donors' samples. Each CDR3 is given with its conserved first and last residue. Each record gives: V gene, CDR3 length, J gene, D gene, CDR3 protein, CDR3 DNA. The D gene is left open where the match is weak.

v_call: TRBV2; cdr3_length: 11; j_call: TRBJ1-2; d_call: -; cdr3_aa: CASRGYEGYTF; cdr3_nt: TGTGCCAGCAGGGGGTATGAAGGCTACACCTTC
v_call: TRBV2; cdr3_length: 11; j_call: TRBJ2-2; d_call: -; cdr3_aa: CASQYSGELFF; cdr3_nt: TGTGCCAGCCAGTATTCCGGGGAGCTGTTTTTT
v_call: TRBV7-9; cdr3_length: 14; j_call: TRBJ2-7; d_call: TRBD2; cdr3_aa: CASSLGLATYEQYF; cdr3_nt: TGTGCCAGCAGCTTGGGACTAGCCACCTACGAGCAGTACTTC
v_call: TRBV19; cdr3_length: 16; j_call: TRBJ2-1; d_call: -; cdr3_aa: CASSDGGRLTYNEQFF; cdr3_nt: TGTGCCAGTAGTGACGGGGGCAGGCTGACCTACAATGAGCAGTTCTTC
v_call: TRBV5-5; cdr3_length: 12; j_call: TRBJ2-7; d_call: TRBD1; cdr3_aa: CASSPQGYEQYF; cdr3_nt: TGTGCCAGCAGTCCACAGGGGTACGAGCAGTACTTC
v_call: TRBV30; cdr3_length: 17; j_call: TRBJ2-1; d_call: -; cdr3_aa: CAWSAQWGKSSYNEQFF; cdr3_nt: TGTGCCTGGAGCGCGCAGTGGGGAAAAAGCTCCTACAATGAGCAGTTCTTC
v_call: TRBV5-4; cdr3_length: 13; j_call: TRBJ2-1; d_call: -; cdr3_aa: CASSLDSLDEQFF; cdr3_nt: TGTGCCAGCAGCTTGGATAGTCTCGATGAGCAGTTCTTC
v_call: TRBV29-1; cdr3_length: 16; j_call: TRBJ2-3; d_call: TRBD2; cdr3_aa: CSGMRGGLAGTDTQYF; cdr3_nt: TGCAGCGGCATGAGGGGTGGCCTAGCGGGCACAGATACGCAGTATTTT
v_call: TRBV7-2; cdr3_length: 13; j_call: TRBJ1-5; d_call: -; cdr3_aa: CASSLDLDQPQHF; cdr3_nt: TGTGCCAGCAGCTTAGATCTGGACCAGCCCCAGCATTTT
v_call: TRBV28; cdr3_length: 11; j_call: TRBJ2-7; d_call: -; cdr3_aa: CASSAYYEQYF; cdr3_nt: TGTGCCAGCAGTGCCTACTACGAGCAGTACTTC
v_call: TRBV10-3; cdr3_length: 14; j_call: TRBJ2-2; d_call: -; cdr3_aa: CATRPGTNTGELFF; cdr3_nt: TGTGCCACTAGGCCAGGGACGAACACCGGGGAGCTGTTTTTT